Listed below are T cell receptor beta chains from one sample, sequenced in a study of CD8 T cells in ankylosing spondylitis. From the 5' RACE reads, TCRdb called clonotypes with MiXCR, one entry per CDR3 protein. This sample has roughly 200,000 distinct CDR3 sequences; roughly 24% occur once, and the top ten carry about 6.2%. Sequenced: blood, either unsorted or a sorted T cell fraction (not recorded which). These receptor sequences come from a male donor with ankylosing spondylitis or in good health (not recorded which). Each CDR3 is given with its conserved first and last residue. The D gene is left open where the match is weak. Clone size is stated in some rows and not others, as once, few, many or a class when expanded.

v_call: TRBV10-3
j_call: TRBJ1-5
clone_size: many
d_call: -
cdr3_aa: CAISVEVGGNQPQHF
cdr3_nt: TGTGCCATCAGCGTGGAGGTCGGAGGCAATCAGCCCCAGCATTTT

v_call: TRBV20-1
j_call: TRBJ2-5
clone_size: many
d_call: TRBD2
cdr3_aa: CSADSPAGGLETQYF
cdr3_nt: TGCAGTGCCGACTCCCCTGCGGGAGGGCTGGAGACCCAGTACTTC

v_call: TRBV12-3/TRBV12-4
j_call: TRBJ2-4
clone_size: many
d_call: -
cdr3_aa: CASSPPGHLAKNIQYF
cdr3_nt: TGTGCCAGCAGTCCTCCGGGACACCTAGCCAAAAACATTCAGTACTTC

v_call: TRBV30
j_call: TRBJ2-1
clone_size: many
d_call: -
cdr3_aa: CAWSAHHEQFF
cdr3_nt: TGTGCCTGGAGTGCCCACCATGAGCAGTTCTTC

v_call: TRBV20-1
j_call: TRBJ2-3
clone_size: -
d_call: TRBD2
cdr3_aa: CSARDATSGSRNTQYF
cdr3_nt: TGCAGTGCTAGAGATGCGACTAGCGGGAGTAGGAATACGCAGTATTTT

v_call: TRBV6-1
j_call: TRBJ1-1
clone_size: few
d_call: -
cdr3_aa: CASSVPQGTEAFF
cdr3_nt: TGTGCCAGCTCAGTACCGCAGGGCACTGAAGCTTTCTTT

v_call: TRBV10-1
j_call: TRBJ2-2
clone_size: many
d_call: -
cdr3_aa: CASSDRVPGELFF
cdr3_nt: TGCGCCAGCAGTGATAGGGTCCCCGGGGAGCTGTTTTTT

v_call: TRBV7-8
j_call: TRBJ2-3
clone_size: many
d_call: TRBD1
cdr3_aa: CASSRLPGQGPDTQYF
cdr3_nt: TGTGCCAGCAGCCGATTACCGGGACAGGGGCCAGATACGCAGTATTTT

v_call: TRBV20-1
j_call: TRBJ1-1
clone_size: few
d_call: -
cdr3_aa: CSALTPNTEAFF
cdr3_nt: TGCAGTGCTCTTACCCCGAACACTGAAGCTTTCTTT

v_call: TRBV29-1
j_call: TRBJ1-1
clone_size: many
d_call: TRBD1
cdr3_aa: CSGGQNTEAFF
cdr3_nt: TGCAGTGGGGGACAGAATACTGAAGCTTTCTTT

v_call: TRBV5-1
j_call: TRBJ2-3
clone_size: many
d_call: -
cdr3_aa: CASSLAVATDTQYF
cdr3_nt: TGCGCCAGCAGCTTGGCTGTTGCCACAGATACGCAGTATTTT

v_call: TRBV12-3/TRBV12-4
j_call: TRBJ1-1
clone_size: many
d_call: -
cdr3_aa: CASSLVGSTEAFF
cdr3_nt: TGTGCCAGCAGTTTAGTGGGCAGCACTGAAGCTTTCTTT

v_call: TRBV20-1
j_call: TRBJ2-2
clone_size: -
d_call: -
cdr3_aa: CSASANTGELFF
cdr3_nt: TGCAGTGCTAGTGCTAACACCGGGGAGCTGTTTTTT

v_call: TRBV5-1
j_call: TRBJ2-7
clone_size: -
d_call: -
cdr3_aa: CASSLYPSSYEQYF
cdr3_nt: TGCGCCAGCAGCTTGTATCCAAGCTCCTACGAGCAGTACTTC

v_call: TRBV20-1
j_call: TRBJ2-7
clone_size: -
d_call: TRBD2
cdr3_aa: CSGGPAGGYEQYF
cdr3_nt: TGCAGTGGGGGACCAGCGGGAGGCTACGAGCAGTACTTC

v_call: TRBV7-9
j_call: TRBJ2-1
clone_size: few
d_call: TRBD1
cdr3_aa: CASSPNTGGISYNEQFF
cdr3_nt: TGTGCCAGCAGCCCTAATACAGGGGGCATCTCCTACAATGAGCAGTTCTTC

v_call: TRBV7-2
j_call: TRBJ2-6
clone_size: many
d_call: -
cdr3_aa: CASSLDRSGANVLTF
cdr3_nt: TGTGCCAGCAGCTTAGACAGGTCTGGGGCCAACGTCCTGACTTTC

v_call: TRBV29-1
j_call: TRBJ2-5
clone_size: -
d_call: -
cdr3_aa: CSVDNRGETQYF
cdr3_nt: TGCAGCGTTGATAACAGAGGAGAGACCCAGTACTTC

v_call: TRBV10-3
j_call: TRBJ1-2
clone_size: many
d_call: -
cdr3_aa: CAIRPGPPDYGYTF
cdr3_nt: TGTGCCATCAGGCCGGGCCCTCCCGATTATGGCTACACCTTC

v_call: TRBV5-1
j_call: TRBJ2-2
clone_size: -
d_call: -
cdr3_aa: CASSLGQEGTGELFF
cdr3_nt: TGCGCCAGCAGCTTGGGGCAGGAGGGCACCGGGGAGCTGTTTTTT

v_call: TRBV7-9
j_call: TRBJ1-1
clone_size: -
d_call: -
cdr3_aa: CASSSPVGGRTEAFF
cdr3_nt: TGTGCCAGCAGCTCCCCTGTGGGGGGCCGCACTGAAGCTTTCTTT

v_call: TRBV15
j_call: TRBJ1-1
clone_size: many
d_call: -
cdr3_aa: CATSRGGSNTEAFF
cdr3_nt: TGTGCCACCAGCAGGGGCGGCTCGAACACTGAAGCTTTCTTT

v_call: TRBV29-1
j_call: TRBJ2-1
clone_size: few
d_call: TRBD2
cdr3_aa: CSVEDSRLAGGYNEQFF
cdr3_nt: TGCAGCGTTGAAGATTCTCGACTAGCGGGAGGGTACAATGAGCAGTTCTTC

v_call: TRBV20-1
j_call: TRBJ2-7
clone_size: few
d_call: -
cdr3_aa: CSARAVAGSSYEQYF
cdr3_nt: TGCAGTGCTAGAGCGGTGGCGGGCTCATCCTACGAGCAGTACTTC

v_call: TRBV5-5
j_call: TRBJ2-7
clone_size: -
d_call: TRBD1
cdr3_aa: CASSLIRDSYEQYF
cdr3_nt: TGTGCCAGCAGCCTCATACGGGACAGCTACGAGCAGTACTTC

v_call: TRBV6-2/TRBV6-3
j_call: TRBJ1-2
clone_size: -
d_call: -
cdr3_aa: CASSYSGENYGYTF
cdr3_nt: TGTGCCAGCAGTTACTCGGGAGAGAACTATGGCTACACCTTC

v_call: TRBV29-1
j_call: TRBJ1-1
clone_size: many
d_call: -
cdr3_aa: CSVEGFGSTRQRAFF
cdr3_nt: TGCAGCGTTGAAGGGTTCGGTAGTACGAGACAGAGGGCTTTCTTT

v_call: TRBV27
j_call: TRBJ1-1
clone_size: -
d_call: -
cdr3_aa: CASSLTGPNTEAFF
cdr3_nt: TGTGCCAGCAGTCTAACAGGGCCCAACACTGAAGCTTTCTTT

v_call: TRBV30
j_call: TRBJ2-1
clone_size: -
d_call: -
cdr3_aa: CSMSSDGEQFF
cdr3_nt: TGTTCTATGTCTAGCGACGGTGAGCAGTTCTTC

v_call: TRBV20-1
j_call: TRBJ2-1
clone_size: -
d_call: -
cdr3_aa: CSALTSNEQFF
cdr3_nt: TGCAGTGCGCTTACTAGCAATGAGCAGTTCTTC

v_call: TRBV5-1
j_call: TRBJ2-2
clone_size: many
d_call: -
cdr3_aa: CASSLGVRTNTGELFF
cdr3_nt: TGCGCCAGCAGCTTGGGTGTCAGGACGAACACCGGGGAGCTGTTTTTT

v_call: TRBV18
j_call: TRBJ1-2
clone_size: many
d_call: -
cdr3_aa: CASSPGQGNYGYTF
cdr3_nt: TGTGCCAGCTCACCGGGGCAGGGGAACTATGGCTACACCTTC

v_call: TRBV6-5
j_call: TRBJ2-2
clone_size: many
d_call: -
cdr3_aa: CASSYQGDRSNTGELFF
cdr3_nt: TGTGCCAGCAGTTACCAGGGTGACAGGTCGAACACCGGGGAGCTGTTTTTT

v_call: TRBV20-1
j_call: TRBJ2-5
clone_size: many
d_call: -
cdr3_aa: CSATGLRKETQYF
cdr3_nt: TGCAGTGCTACGGGGCTTCGCAAGGAGACCCAGTACTTC

v_call: TRBV20-1
j_call: TRBJ1-4
clone_size: -
d_call: -
cdr3_aa: CSARTPQGEKLFF
cdr3_nt: TGCAGTGCCAGGACGCCCCAAGGGGAAAAACTGTTTTTT

v_call: TRBV27
j_call: TRBJ1-6
clone_size: -
d_call: TRBD1
cdr3_aa: CASSPSSTGGRSPLHF
cdr3_nt: TGTGCCAGCAGTCCGAGCTCGACAGGGGGCCGTTCACCCCTCCACTTT

v_call: TRBV20-1
j_call: TRBJ2-1
clone_size: many
d_call: -
cdr3_aa: CSAPLYNAGSSYNEQFF
cdr3_nt: TGCAGTGCGCCCCTCTACAACGCGGGTAGCTCCTACAATGAGCAGTTCTTC

v_call: TRBV10-3
j_call: TRBJ2-3
clone_size: once
d_call: TRBD2
cdr3_aa: CAISFAGDDPDTQYF
cdr3_nt: TGTGCCATCTCATTCGCGGGGGATGACCCAGATACGCAGTATTTT

v_call: TRBV9
j_call: TRBJ1-1
clone_size: many
d_call: -
cdr3_aa: CASSVADFNTEAFF
cdr3_nt: TGTGCCAGCAGCGTAGCAGATTTCAACACTGAAGCTTTCTTT

v_call: TRBV20-1
j_call: TRBJ2-1
clone_size: many
d_call: -
cdr3_aa: CSARDVTGGSSYNEQFF
cdr3_nt: TGCAGTGCTAGAGATGTGACGGGGGGCTCGTCCTACAATGAGCAGTTCTTC

v_call: TRBV5-1
j_call: TRBJ1-6
clone_size: many
d_call: -
cdr3_aa: CASSGTSQSPLHF
cdr3_nt: TGCGCCAGCAGCGGGACATCGCAGTCACCCCTCCACTTT

v_call: TRBV4-1
j_call: TRBJ1-6
clone_size: many
d_call: -
cdr3_aa: CASSQDGAGNSPLHF
cdr3_nt: TGCGCCAGCAGCCAAGACGGGGCAGGAAATTCACCCCTCCACTTT

v_call: TRBV20-1
j_call: TRBJ2-1
clone_size: few
d_call: -
cdr3_aa: CSPGSLEQFF
cdr3_nt: TGCAGTCCAGGGAGTCTTGAGCAGTTCTTC